The clone carrying this T cell receptor beta chain was picked up a small number of times. Self-reported history from a screening survey and questionnaire set each donor's cohort. Resolution of symptoms, clearance, or two negative PCRs was present in recovered Cohort 3 donors. In the source study's methods: The authors estimated nucleated cell counts from reference gene primer amplification. The table came from immunoSEQ multiplex PCR; TCRdb's copy has only in-frame clones and leaves some out. The DNA gave D and trimming, while V, J and clone size come from that table. The data contain under 200,000 clones, around 80% of them singletons. With 0 bases removed from V and 8 bases from J, the gap between germline ends came to 12 bases. Germline assignment: CDR1 LNHDA and CDR2 SQIVND (reference sequence). CDR3 size: 14 residues. The sample is drawn from a study of blood T cell repertoires in COVID-19. Looking at the study overall: T cells, B-cell-depleted T cells, or PBMCs supplied cDNA or gDNA.

Sequencing used PBMCs or T cells enriched from blood (not recorded which). The chain combines TRBV19 with TRBJ2-3, with a weak D call TRBD1 (5 bases). This receptor was obtained from a man aged 50 to 60 who had recovered from COVID-19. This chain's CDR3 is CASSIEQASGTQYF. The CDR3 DNA sequence: TGTGCCAGTAGTATAGAACAGGCCTCCGGTACGCAGTATTTT.